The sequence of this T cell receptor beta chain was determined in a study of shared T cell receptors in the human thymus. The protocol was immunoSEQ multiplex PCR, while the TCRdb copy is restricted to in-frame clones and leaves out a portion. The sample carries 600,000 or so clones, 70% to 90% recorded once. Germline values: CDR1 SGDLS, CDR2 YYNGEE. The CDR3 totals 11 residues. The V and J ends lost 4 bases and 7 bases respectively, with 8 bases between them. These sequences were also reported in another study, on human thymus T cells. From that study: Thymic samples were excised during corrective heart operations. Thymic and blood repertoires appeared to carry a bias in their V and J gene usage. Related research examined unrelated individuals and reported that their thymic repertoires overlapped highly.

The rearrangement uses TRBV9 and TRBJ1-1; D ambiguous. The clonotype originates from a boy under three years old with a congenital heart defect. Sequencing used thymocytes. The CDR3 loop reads CASSPGVEAFF. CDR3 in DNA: TGTGCCAGCAGCCCAGGTGTTGAAGCTTTCTTT. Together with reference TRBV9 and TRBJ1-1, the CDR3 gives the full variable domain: DSGVTQTPKHLITATGQRVTLRCSPRSGDLSVYWYQQSLDQGLQFLIQYYNGEERAKGNILERFSAQQFPDLHSELNLSSLELGDSALYFCASSPGVEAFFGQGTRLTVV.